This T cell receptor (beta chain) comes out of a study of blood T cell repertoires in COVID-19. This clone was seen once. Per the authors' pipeline: For nucleated cells, counts were estimated from reference gene primer amplification. Profiling relied on immunoSEQ multiplex PCR, and the TCRdb table lists in-frame clones only, not all of them. V and J calls and clone size follow that table, whereas D and trimming were derived from the DNA. Of about 400,000 clones listed, around 87% are singletons. Germline values: CDR1 SNHLY, CDR2 FYNNEI. CDR3 length: 15 residues. The germline V and J ends were trimmed by 4 bases and 2 bases, with 12 bases remaining between them.

The sequenced sample consisted of peripheral blood. The chain carries TRBV2 and TRBJ2-1; possible D gene TRBD2, 5 bases. This TCR was recovered from a human donor in a cohort sampled during active COVID-19. CDR3 DNA sequence: TGTGCCAGCAGTGGTTCCCTGAGGGCCTACAATGAGCAGTTCTTC. It is translated as CASSGSLRAYNEQFF. Supplemented by reference TRBV2 and TRBJ2-1, the full variable domain reads EPEVTQTPSHQVTQMGQEVILRCVPISNHLYFYWYRQILGQKVEFLVSFYNNEISEKSEIFDDQFSVERPDGSNFTLKIRSTKLEDSAMYFCASSGSLRAYNEQFFGPGTRLTVL.